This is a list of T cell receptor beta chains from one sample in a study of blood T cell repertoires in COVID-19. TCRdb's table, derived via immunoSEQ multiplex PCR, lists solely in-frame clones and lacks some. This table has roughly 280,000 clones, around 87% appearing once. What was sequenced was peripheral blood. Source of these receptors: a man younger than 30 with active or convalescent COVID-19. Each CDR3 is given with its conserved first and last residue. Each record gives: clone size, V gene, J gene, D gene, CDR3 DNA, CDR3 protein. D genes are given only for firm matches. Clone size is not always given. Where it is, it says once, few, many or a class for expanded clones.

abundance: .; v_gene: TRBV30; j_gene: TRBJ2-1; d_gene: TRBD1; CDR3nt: TGTGCCTGGAGTGAGGGTCCGGGACAGGGGACCTACAATGAGCAGTTCTTC; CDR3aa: CAWSEGPGQGTYNEQFF
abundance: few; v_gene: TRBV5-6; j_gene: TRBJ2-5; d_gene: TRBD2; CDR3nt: TGTGCCAGCAGCGGGGCGGGGGGACAAGAGACCCAGTACTTC; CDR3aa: CASSGAGGQETQYF
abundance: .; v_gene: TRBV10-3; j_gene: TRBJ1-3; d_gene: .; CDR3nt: TGTGCCATCAGTGAGTCGTCGGGTGGTCAGGGCGTACGAAACACCATATATTTT; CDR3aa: CAISESSGGQGVRNTIYF
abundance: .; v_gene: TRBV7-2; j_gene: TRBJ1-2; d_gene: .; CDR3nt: TGTGCCAGCAGCTTCGGGGGTGAAACAAGGGGCTACACCTTC; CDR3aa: CASSFGGETRGYTF
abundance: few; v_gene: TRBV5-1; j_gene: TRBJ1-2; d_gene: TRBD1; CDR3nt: TGCGCCAGCAACCCGGGACAGGGGGCTTTTCGGGATGGCTACACCTTC; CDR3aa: CASNPGQGAFRDGYTF
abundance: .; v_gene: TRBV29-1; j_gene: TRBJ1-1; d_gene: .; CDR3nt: TGCAGTTGCCTGGAGGGGAACACTGAAGCTTTCTTT; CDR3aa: CSCLEGNTEAFF
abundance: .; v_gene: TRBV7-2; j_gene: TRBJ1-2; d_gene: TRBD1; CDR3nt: TGTGCCAGCAGCTACGGGACAGGGGTCGGCTATGGCTACACCTTC; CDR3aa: CASSYGTGVGYGYTF
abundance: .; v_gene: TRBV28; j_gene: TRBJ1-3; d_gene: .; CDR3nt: TGTGCCAGCAGTTCCCCGGCGGGGCTTGACTCTGGAAACACCATATATTTT; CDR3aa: CASSSPAGLDSGNTIYF
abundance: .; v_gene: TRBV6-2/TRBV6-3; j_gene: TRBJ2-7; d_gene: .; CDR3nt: TGTGCCAGCAGTTTGGGTCCGGGACAAAGATCCTCCTACGAGCAGTACTTC; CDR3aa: CASSLGPGQRSSYEQYF
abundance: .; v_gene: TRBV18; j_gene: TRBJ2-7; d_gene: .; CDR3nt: TGTGCCAGCTCACCACAAAAGCAGGTCTACGAGCAGTACTTC; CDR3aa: CASSPQKQVYEQYF
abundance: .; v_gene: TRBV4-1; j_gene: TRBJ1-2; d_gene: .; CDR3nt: TGCGCCTGCACCGTACAGGCCGTCCATGGCTACACCTTC; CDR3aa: CACTVQAVHGYTF
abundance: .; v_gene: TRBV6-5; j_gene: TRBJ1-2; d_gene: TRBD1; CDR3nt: TGTGCCAGCAGTACGACAGGGACGGGTGGCTACACCTTC; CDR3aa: CASSTTGTGGYTF
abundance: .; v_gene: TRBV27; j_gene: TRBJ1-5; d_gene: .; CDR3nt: TGTGCCAGCAGTTTATTGGGCCAGCCCCAGCATTTT; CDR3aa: CASSLLGQPQHF
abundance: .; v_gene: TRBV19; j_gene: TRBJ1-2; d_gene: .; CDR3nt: TGTGCCAGTAGTCCGGGTCGGCTTCGGGGAGGTGGCTACACCTTC; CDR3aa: CASSPGRLRGGGYTF